The rows below give T cell receptor beta chains drawn from one sample of a study of cytomegalovirus exposure and HLA in healthy donors. Only in-frame clones appear in the TCRdb table, and some are missing; sequencing was by immunoSEQ multiplex PCR. The sample holds about 170,000 clones, approximately 78% seen once. Material: PBMCs. The source is a young woman in good health and CMV-seronegative. Both conserved end residues are part of each CDR3. Fields, in order: CDR3 protein, CDR3 DNA, V gene, D gene, clone size, CDR3 length, J gene. A D gene is named only where the DNA matches it firmly. Rows may omit the clone size; those that give it use once, few, many or a size class.

cdr3_aa: CASKTGEGYQETQYF; cdr3_nt: TGTGCCAGCAAAACCGGGGAGGGGTACCAAGAGACCCAGTACTTC; v_call: TRBV28; d_call: TRBD2; clone_size: NA; cdr3_length: 15; j_call: TRBJ2-5
cdr3_aa: CATSREGGPGLTNTGELFF; cdr3_nt: TGTGCCACCAGCAGAGAGGGGGGGCCGGGACTAACAAACACCGGGGAGCTGTTTTTT; v_call: TRBV15; d_call: NA; clone_size: NA; cdr3_length: 19; j_call: TRBJ2-2
cdr3_aa: CASSTRGSTGELFF; cdr3_nt: TGTGCCAGCAGCACCCGGGGGAGCACCGGGGAGCTGTTTTTT; v_call: TRBV5-4; d_call: NA; clone_size: NA; cdr3_length: 14; j_call: TRBJ2-2
cdr3_aa: CASGLVPDGTFSGNTIYF; cdr3_nt: TGTGCTAGTGGTTTGGTACCGGACGGGACTTTCTCTGGAAACACCATATATTTT; v_call: TRBV12-5; d_call: NA; clone_size: NA; cdr3_length: 18; j_call: TRBJ1-3
cdr3_aa: CASKEAGGPNEQFF; cdr3_nt: TGTGCCAGCAAGGAGGCGGGAGGCCCAAATGAGCAGTTCTTC; v_call: TRBV6-6; d_call: TRBD2; clone_size: NA; cdr3_length: 14; j_call: TRBJ2-1
cdr3_aa: CASSVVEGRTDTQYF; cdr3_nt: TGTGCCAGCAGCGTAGTGGAGGGGCGGACAGATACGCAGTATTTT; v_call: TRBV9; d_call: NA; clone_size: NA; cdr3_length: 15; j_call: TRBJ2-3
cdr3_aa: CASNSLGETPDTQYF; cdr3_nt: TGTGCCAGCAACTCCCTCGGGGAGACCCCAGATACGCAGTATTTT; v_call: TRBV5-6; d_call: NA; clone_size: NA; cdr3_length: 15; j_call: TRBJ2-3
cdr3_aa: CASSLTREGYNEQFF; cdr3_nt: TGTGCCAGCAGTTTAACCCGGGAGGGATACAATGAGCAGTTCTTC; v_call: TRBV27; d_call: TRBD2; clone_size: NA; cdr3_length: 15; j_call: TRBJ2-1
cdr3_aa: CASSEALPGRVKAFF; cdr3_nt: TGTGCCAGCAGTGAAGCGCTTCCCGGGAGGGTTAAAGCTTTCTTT; v_call: TRBV6-1; d_call: NA; clone_size: NA; cdr3_length: 15; j_call: TRBJ1-1
cdr3_aa: CASKLAETGELFF; cdr3_nt: TGTGCCAGCAAGTTAGCGGAAACCGGGGAGCTGTTTTTT; v_call: TRBV2; d_call: NA; clone_size: once; cdr3_length: 13; j_call: TRBJ2-2
cdr3_aa: CASSLYPHKRDRDENEQFF; cdr3_nt: TGTGCCAGCAGCTTATACCCACACAAGAGGGACAGGGATGAGAATGAGCAGTTCTTC; v_call: TRBV7-8; d_call: TRBD1; clone_size: NA; cdr3_length: 19; j_call: TRBJ2-1
cdr3_aa: CASSLSRGTEAFF; cdr3_nt: TGTGCCAGCAGCTTATCCAGAGGAACTGAAGCTTTCTTT; v_call: TRBV7-2; d_call: NA; clone_size: NA; cdr3_length: 13; j_call: TRBJ1-1
cdr3_aa: CASSGQGGDTQYF; cdr3_nt: TGTGCCAGCAGCGGACAGGGGGGAGATACGCAGTATTTT; v_call: TRBV9; d_call: TRBD1; clone_size: once; cdr3_length: 13; j_call: TRBJ2-3
cdr3_aa: CASRSGGSRTDTQYF; cdr3_nt: TGTGCCAGCCGCTCCGGCGGGAGTAGAACAGATACGCAGTATTTT; v_call: TRBV28; d_call: TRBD2; clone_size: NA; cdr3_length: 15; j_call: TRBJ2-3
cdr3_aa: CASSSKSGRRTDTQYF; cdr3_nt: TGTGCCAGCAGCTCGAAAAGCGGGAGAAGAACAGATACGCAGTATTTT; v_call: TRBV5-6; d_call: TRBD2; clone_size: NA; cdr3_length: 16; j_call: TRBJ2-3
cdr3_aa: CATYTLPGQGAYEQYF; cdr3_nt: TGTGCCACCTATACTCTACCGGGACAGGGGGCCTACGAGCAGTACTTC; v_call: TRBV28; d_call: TRBD1; clone_size: NA; cdr3_length: 16; j_call: TRBJ2-7
cdr3_aa: CASRQGLAEYEQYF; cdr3_nt: TGTGCCAGCAGACAGGGACTAGCGGAGTACGAGCAGTACTTC; v_call: TRBV2; d_call: TRBD2; clone_size: once; cdr3_length: 14; j_call: TRBJ2-7
cdr3_aa: CASSQVRGGNEQFF; cdr3_nt: TGTGCCAGCAGCCAAGTCAGGGGCGGGAATGAGCAGTTCTTC; v_call: TRBV4-2; d_call: NA; clone_size: NA; cdr3_length: 14; j_call: TRBJ2-1
cdr3_aa: CASSHLQVTTAVFDF; cdr3_nt: TGCGCCAGCAGTCACCTCCAGGTTACCACCGCAGTATTCGACTTC; v_call: TRBV23-1; d_call: NA; clone_size: NA; cdr3_length: 15; j_call: TRBJ2-7
cdr3_aa: CASSLEGRVGKTQYF; cdr3_nt: TGTGCCAGCAGCTTAGAAGGGAGGGTCGGTAAGACCCAGTACTTC; v_call: TRBV7-8; d_call: TRBD2; clone_size: NA; cdr3_length: 15; j_call: TRBJ2-5
cdr3_aa: CASILTGGSGNTIYF; cdr3_nt: TGTGCCAGCATCCTGACAGGGGGTTCTGGAAACACCATATATTTT; v_call: TRBV28; d_call: TRBD1; clone_size: NA; cdr3_length: 15; j_call: TRBJ1-3
cdr3_aa: CASSLVERALRVYTF; cdr3_nt: TGTGCCAGCAGTTTGGTGGAGAGGGCCTTAAGAGTCTACACCTTC; v_call: TRBV28; d_call: NA; clone_size: NA; cdr3_length: 15; j_call: TRBJ1-2
cdr3_aa: CASSLGLAYF; cdr3_nt: TGTGCCAGCAGCTTAGGACTAGCGTACTTC; v_call: TRBV5-8; d_call: TRBD2; clone_size: NA; cdr3_length: 10; j_call: TRBJ2-7
cdr3_aa: CASSLNRDQPQHF; cdr3_nt: TGTGCCAGCAGCTTAAACAGGGACCAGCCCCAGCATTTT; v_call: TRBV7-3; d_call: NA; clone_size: NA; cdr3_length: 13; j_call: TRBJ1-5
cdr3_aa: CASSGRASGAYNEQFF; cdr3_nt: TGTGCCAGCAGCGGACGGGCTAGCGGGGCATACAATGAGCAGTTCTTC; v_call: TRBV13; d_call: TRBD2; clone_size: NA; cdr3_length: 16; j_call: TRBJ2-1
cdr3_aa: CSVEGQGGTYGYTF; cdr3_nt: TGCAGCGTGGAAGGACAGGGCGGGACCTATGGCTACACCTTC; v_call: TRBV29-1; d_call: TRBD1; clone_size: NA; cdr3_length: 14; j_call: TRBJ1-2
cdr3_aa: CASSELTSPNTGELFF; cdr3_nt: TGTGCCAGCAGTGAGCTGACTAGCCCGAACACCGGGGAGCTGTTTTTT; v_call: TRBV2; d_call: TRBD2; clone_size: NA; cdr3_length: 16; j_call: TRBJ2-2
cdr3_aa: CSVQVGQGLNQPQHF; cdr3_nt: TGCAGCGTTCAGGTGGGACAGGGCTTAAATCAGCCCCAGCATTTT; v_call: TRBV29-1; d_call: TRBD1; clone_size: NA; cdr3_length: 15; j_call: TRBJ1-5
cdr3_aa: CSGSGSAEQFF; cdr3_nt: TGCAGTGGAAGCGGGAGCGCTGAGCAGTTCTTC; v_call: TRBV20-1; d_call: TRBD2; clone_size: NA; cdr3_length: 11; j_call: TRBJ2-1
cdr3_aa: CASSSRNRGPGGYTF; cdr3_nt: TGTGCCAGCAGTTCCCGGAACAGGGGGCCGGGGGGCTACACCTTC; v_call: TRBV6-1; d_call: TRBD1; clone_size: few; cdr3_length: 15; j_call: TRBJ1-2
cdr3_aa: CTSSQERGRGRSTEAFF; cdr3_nt: TGCACCAGCAGCCAAGAGCGGGGGCGGGGAAGGAGCACTGAAGCTTTCTTT; v_call: TRBV4-1; d_call: NA; clone_size: once; cdr3_length: 17; j_call: TRBJ1-1
cdr3_aa: CASSLQGNRNIQYF; cdr3_nt: TGTGCCAGCAGCCTACAGGGGAATCGAAACATTCAGTACTTC; v_call: TRBV5-6; d_call: TRBD1; clone_size: NA; cdr3_length: 14; j_call: TRBJ2-4
cdr3_aa: CASGSRTGSNTEAFF; cdr3_nt: TGTGCTAGTGGTTCCCGGACAGGGAGTAACACTGAAGCTTTCTTT; v_call: TRBV12-5; d_call: TRBD1; clone_size: NA; cdr3_length: 15; j_call: TRBJ1-1
cdr3_aa: CASSLGQGATEAFF; cdr3_nt: TGTGCCAGCAGCTTGGGTCAGGGGGCGACTGAAGCTTTCTTT; v_call: TRBV7-6; d_call: TRBD1; clone_size: NA; cdr3_length: 14; j_call: TRBJ1-1
cdr3_aa: CASSFRQGNTEAFF; cdr3_nt: TGTGCCAGCAGCTTCAGACAGGGGAACACTGAAGCTTTCTTT; v_call: TRBV11-2; d_call: TRBD1; clone_size: once; cdr3_length: 14; j_call: TRBJ1-1
cdr3_aa: CASSPVVLNTEAFF; cdr3_nt: TGTGCCAGCTCACCCGTCGTCTTGAACACTGAAGCTTTCTTT; v_call: TRBV18; d_call: NA; clone_size: NA; cdr3_length: 14; j_call: TRBJ1-1
cdr3_aa: CASFYSPGQARGEQYF; cdr3_nt: TGTGCCAGCTTCTATTCACCGGGACAGGCCAGGGGCGAGCAGTACTTC; v_call: TRBV28; d_call: TRBD1; clone_size: NA; cdr3_length: 16; j_call: TRBJ2-7
cdr3_aa: CASSAGSYSYNEQFF; cdr3_nt: TGTGCCAGCAGCGCCGGGAGTTACTCCTACAATGAGCAGTTCTTC; v_call: TRBV9; d_call: NA; clone_size: few; cdr3_length: 15; j_call: TRBJ2-1
cdr3_aa: CASSTRTSGRRNEQFF; cdr3_nt: TGTGCCAGTAGTACCAGGACTAGCGGGAGGAGGAATGAGCAGTTCTTC; v_call: TRBV19; d_call: TRBD2; clone_size: NA; cdr3_length: 16; j_call: TRBJ2-1
cdr3_aa: CASSWDSSTDTQYF; cdr3_nt: TGTGCCAGCAGCTGGGACTCTAGCACAGATACGCAGTATTTT; v_call: TRBV5-4; d_call: NA; clone_size: NA; cdr3_length: 14; j_call: TRBJ2-3
cdr3_aa: CASSFSTETQYF; cdr3_nt: TGCGCCAGCAGCTTTTCTACAGAGACCCAGTACTTC; v_call: TRBV5-1; d_call: NA; clone_size: NA; cdr3_length: 12; j_call: TRBJ2-5
cdr3_aa: CASLLDSSYNSPLHF; cdr3_nt: TGCGCCAGCCTCTTAGACAGCTCCTATAATTCACCCCTCCACTTT; v_call: TRBV10-1; d_call: NA; clone_size: NA; cdr3_length: 15; j_call: TRBJ1-6
cdr3_aa: CASSAGGQGVETQYF; cdr3_nt: TGTGCCAGCAGCGCGGGGGGACAGGGGGTAGAGACCCAGTACTTC; v_call: TRBV5-4; d_call: TRBD1; clone_size: NA; cdr3_length: 15; j_call: TRBJ2-5
cdr3_aa: CASSYAGWETQYF; cdr3_nt: TGTGCCAGCAGTTACGCGGGATGGGAGACCCAGTACTTC; v_call: TRBV6-6; d_call: NA; clone_size: NA; cdr3_length: 13; j_call: TRBJ2-5